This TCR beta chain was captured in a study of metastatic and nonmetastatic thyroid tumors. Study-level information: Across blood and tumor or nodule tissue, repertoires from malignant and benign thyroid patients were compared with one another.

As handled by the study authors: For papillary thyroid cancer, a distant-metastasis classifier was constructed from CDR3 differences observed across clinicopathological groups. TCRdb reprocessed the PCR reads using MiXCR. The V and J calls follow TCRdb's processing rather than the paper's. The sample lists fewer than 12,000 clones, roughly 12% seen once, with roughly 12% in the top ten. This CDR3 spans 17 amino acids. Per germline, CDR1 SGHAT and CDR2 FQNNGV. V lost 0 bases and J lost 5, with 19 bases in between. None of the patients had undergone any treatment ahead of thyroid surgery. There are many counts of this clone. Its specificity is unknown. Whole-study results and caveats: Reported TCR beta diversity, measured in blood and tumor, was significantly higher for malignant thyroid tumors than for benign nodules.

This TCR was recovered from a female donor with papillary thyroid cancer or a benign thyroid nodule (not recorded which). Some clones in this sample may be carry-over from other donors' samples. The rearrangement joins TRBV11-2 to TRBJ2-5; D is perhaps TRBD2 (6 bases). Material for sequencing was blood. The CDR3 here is CASSLEVSAGMGETQYF. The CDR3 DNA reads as TGTGCCAGCAGCTTAGAAGTCTCGGCGGGGATGGGGGAGACCCAGTACTTC.